What follows describes a single T cell receptor (beta chain). Its specificity is unknown. The same CDR3 can be traced to other DNA sequences in this sample. CD45RO-negative cells were positively selected for CCR7, leaving out terminally differentiated effector memory CD45RA+ cells. Caucasian adults residing in Nashville, Tennessee made up all the donors. This specimen comes from a study of shared clonotypes between healthy human individuals. Trimming took 3 bases from V and 7 from J, leaving 6 bases between them. The germline CDR1 and CDR2 sequences are MNHEY and SMNVEV (reference sequence). The CDR3 is 12 amino acids. Study-wide findings and caveats: When naive CD4 clonotypes were compared across a handful of donors, 4% to 6.5% were shared.

Only in-frame clones appear in the TCRdb table, and some are missing; sequencing was by immunoSEQ multiplex PCR. The sample holds 760,000 or so clones, approximately 96% seen once. This receptor was taken from a man aged 30 to 45 in good health. Material: naive CD8+ T cells sorted from blood. This chain joins TRBV27 and TRBJ2-2; no definite D call. CDR3 sequence (DNA): TGTGCCAGCAGTTTCCCACTCGGGGAGCTGTTTTTT. Protein sequence: CASSFPLGELFF.